This T cell receptor beta chain was sequenced for a study of blood T cell repertoires in COVID-19 (dated by TCRdb to about 2020). Background on the whole study: The collaborator samples originated in the United States, Italy and Spain and spanned the acute and convalescent phases of COVID-19. A de-identified subject ID, COVID-19 status, age in years and sex were almost always included in the sample metadata. The material from the prospective study consisted of cDNA or gDNA derived from T cells, B-cell-depleted T cells, or PBMCs. Where available, HLA class I and class II types were taken from metadata supplied by the sample provider and were not determined by assay-based typing. The repertoires were released in a freely available public database meant as a resource for research on the immune response to SARS-CoV-2. The samples were drawn from the first 160 participants of the ongoing ImmuneRACE study and from 950 to 1,500 subjects provided by 6 global collaborators. The dataset comprised deeply sampled blood TCRbeta repertoires from subjects exposed to, actively infected with, or recovered from COVID-19. Here is what the overall study found, with its caveats: The quantity of clinical and demographic metadata differed by source and by participant and was supplied without curation.

Taken from cysteine to phenylalanine, the CDR3 has 17 residues. This entry keeps only the CDR3 DNA: 51 bases, framed from base 1. V has 4 bases trimmed and J has 1 base trimmed; junction bases matching no gene number 8. The germline V gene supplies CDR1 SNHLY and CDR2 FYNNEI. A note on this clone: Its binding antigen is unknown. Base quality data are lacking; no much larger clone is found one base away.

The immunoSEQ Assay, a bias-controlled multiplex PCR, was used to amplify TCRbeta CDR3 regions from genomic DNA. On the study's bioinformatics: Within the assay, amplification of reference gene primers was used to estimate how many nucleated cells each sample contained. To quantify the absolute abundance of each unique TCRbeta CDR3 rearrangement, sequence reads were collapsed and filtered. For each sample, productive Simpson clonality was calculated as the square root of Simpson's diversity index over productive rearrangements. TCRdb limited this immuneACCESS table to in-frame rearrangements with V and J called. A share of clones is missing; checked studies link under half to unresolved V genes, and the rest is unexplained. V and J calls and clone size are given by that table; D and trimming were obtained from the DNA. The sample yields roughly 250,000 clones; over 80% were counted once. 5.5% of the sample goes to the ten largest clones.

Each collaborating institution followed its own protocols to collect whole blood in K2EDTA tubes. Collaborator samples were shipped for TCRbeta analysis as frozen whole blood, isolated PBMCs, or DNA extracted from either sample type. The chain links TRBV2 with TRBJ1-3, and TRBD1 matches 9 of the central bases. The sequenced sample consisted of peripheral blood. The receptor comes from a human donor in a cohort sampled during active COVID-19. The nucleotide sequence is given as TGTGCCAGCAGTGTCTGGGACAGGGCACTTTCTGGAAACACCATATATTTT. Translated, it gives CASSVWDRALSGNTIYF.